This record looks at one TCR beta chain sequence and its context. Sequencing used immunoSEQ multiplex PCR; TCRdb keeps in-frame clones, though not all of them. In the table there are about 150,000 clones, about 85% of which are singletons. This CDR3 has 17 residues. Trimming took 1 base from V and 1 from J; bases not matched to a gene: 6. CDR1 and CDR2 from the germline V gene are SGHRS and YFSETQ. This entry comes from a study of blood T cell repertoires in COVID-19. As for the study in general: Samples taken during acute and convalescent COVID-19 were collected in the United States, Italy and Spain.

This TCR was recovered from a man between 60 and 75 years old with COVID-19, enrolled during active disease. Input material: peripheral blood. The chain couples TRBV5-1 to TRBJ2-2; 8 positions match TRBD2. CDR3 coding DNA: TGCGCCAGCAGCTTGTTGGGCGGGGGGCAGAACACCGGGGAGCTGTTTTTT. The encoded protein is CASSLLGGGQNTGELFF.